These 11 T cell receptor beta chains share one sample of origin, sequenced in a study of blood T cell repertoires in COVID-19. Repertoires were generated with immunoSEQ multiplex PCR, while TCRdb's copy carries only in-frame clones and drops some. The sample yields tens of thousands of clones, 84% seen once. The source material was peripheral blood. These receptors originate from a man between 60 and 70 years old with acute or convalescent COVID-19.

Many counts were recorded for this clone. The J gene is TRBJ2-7, the V gene TRBV15; D gene uncertain. CDR1 is LNHNV and CDR2 is YYDKDF in the germline V gene (reference sequence). The CDR3 length is 15 residues. Trimming took off 0 bases at V and 5 bases at J, with 14 bases between the two ends. CDR3 sequence: CATSRDLSLFHEQYF. The DNA for the CDR3 is TGTGCCACCAGCAGAGATCTCTCACTTTTCCACGAGCAGTACTTC. Based on the CDR3 plus reference TRBV15 and TRBJ2-7, the full variable domain is DAMVIQNPRYQVTQFGKPVTLSCSQTLNHNVMYWYQQKSSQAPKLLFHYYDKDFNNEADTPDNFQSRRPNTSFCFLDIRSPGLGDTAMYLCATSRDLSLFHEQYFGPGTRLTVT.

This chain uses TRBV5-1 with TRBJ2-7; possible D gene TRBD2, 6 bases. CDR1 and CDR2 from the germline V gene are SGHRS and YFSETQ. The CDR3 sequence is 15 residues long. V lost 4 bases and J 1 base, leaving 15 bases between the germline ends. The DNA for the CDR3 is TGCGCCAGCAGCGGGAGGCAGGACCCGTCCTACGAGCAGTACGTC. This translates into CASSGRQDPSYEQYV.

J is TRBJ2-3 and V is TRBV30; 10 bases line up with TRBD2. Germline lookup yields CDR1 GTSNPN and CDR2 SVGIG (reference sequence). V was clipped by 4 bases and J by 7 bases; unmatched bases: 8. This CDR3 has 14 residues. The CDR3, as DNA: TGTGCCTGGACCCAGCGGGGGGGCGTGCATACGCAGTATTTT. As protein: CAWTQRGGVHTQYF.

The chain employs TRBV6-5 and TRBJ1-2; 7 bases are shared with TRBD1. The CDR3 spans 13 residues. V trimming: 6 bases; J trimming: 6 bases; junction bases outside the gene matches: 7. In germline, CDR1 is MNHEY, CDR2 SVGAGI. The CDR3 spells CASRGEQGHGYTF. CDR3 DNA: TGTGCCAGCAGGGGGGAACAGGGGCATGGCTACACCTTC.

In DNA form, the CDR3 reads TGTGCCAGCTCACCACGTCTAGCGGGGAACACCGGGGAGCTGTTTTTT. Protein product: CASSPRLAGNTGELFF. The V and J genes are TRBV18 and TRBJ2-2; the match to TRBD2 covers 8 bases. From germline, CDR1 is KGHSH and CDR2 LQKENI. There are 16 residues in the CDR3. The ends lost 1 base at V and 1 base at J; junction bases unmatched: 2.

Only one count was recorded for this clone. The V gene is TRBV29-1, the J gene TRBJ1-2; 7 bases align to TRBD1. The germline gives CDR1 SQVTM, CDR2 ANQGSEA. The ends lost 5 bases at V and 13 bases at J; junction bases unmatched: 16. The CDR3 length is 13 residues. The CDR3 DNA reads as TGCAGCGTTCAAGGTTCGGCCGGACAGGTTTGCACCTTC. This sequence encodes CSVQGSAGQVCTF.

The chain combines TRBV5-6 with TRBJ1-6, with a possible D match to TRBD1 (5 bases). Trimming left V 6 bases short and J 6 bases short, with 16 bases between. The CDR3 loop spans 15 amino acids. The germline CDR1 and CDR2 sequences are SGHDT and YYEEEE. In DNA form, the CDR3 reads TGTGCCAGCACCCTTTGGGGGGGGAGTAATTCACCCCTCCACTTT. It yields the protein CASTLWGGSNSPLHF.

The J gene is TRBJ1-6, the V gene TRBV5-1; weak D call: TRBD1 (6 bases). This CDR3 comprises 17 residues. CDR1 is SGHRS and CDR2 is YFSETQ in the germline V gene. Trimming shortened V by 4 bases and J by 6 bases, and 20 bases separated the two germline ends. CDR3 amino acids: CASSLGHGGASNSPLHF. The DNA of the CDR3 is TGCGCCAGCAGCCTGGGTCATGGGGGGGCGAGTAATTCACCCCTCCACTTT.

The chain links TRBV11-2 to TRBJ2-2; the D gene is possibly TRBD2 (5 bases). Germline V gene data show CDR1 as SGHAT and CDR2 as FQNNGV. The CDR3 covers 16 residues. The ends were cut back, 3 bases at V and 0 bases at J, with 11 bases in the middle. The CDR3 nucleotides are TGTGCCAGCAGCTTCAGCGGCGGACCGAACACCGGGGAGCTGTTTTTT. This sequence encodes CASSFSGGPNTGELFF. Together with reference TRBV11-2 and TRBJ2-2, the CDR3 gives the full variable domain: EAGVAQSPRYKIIEKRQSVAFWCNPISGHATLYWYQQILGQGPKLLIQFQNNGVVDDSQLPKDRFSAERLKGVDSTLKIQPAKLEDSAVYLCASSFSGGPNTGELFFGEGSRLTVL.

This clone occurred once. This chain joins TRBV5-1 and TRBJ2-5; TRBD1 might be the D (6 bases). This CDR3 is 14 amino acids long. Germline values: CDR1 SGHRS, CDR2 YFSETQ. V was shortened by 4 bases and J by 4 bases, with 14 bases between the two germline ends. CDR3 coding DNA: TGCGCCAGCAGCCCCGGACAGCACTCAGAGACCCAGTACTTC. Translated: CASSPGQHSETQYF.

The gene calls are TRBV4-1 and TRBJ2-7; D remains unclear. Germline CDR1 and CDR2: MGHRA and YSYEKL. This CDR3 comprises 15 residues. V shed 1 base and J shed 2 bases, with 12 bases lying between them. The CDR3 DNA reads as TGCGCCAGCAGCCAAGTTTCACAGACAACCTACGAGCAGTACTTC. It is translated as CASSQVSQTTYEQYF.